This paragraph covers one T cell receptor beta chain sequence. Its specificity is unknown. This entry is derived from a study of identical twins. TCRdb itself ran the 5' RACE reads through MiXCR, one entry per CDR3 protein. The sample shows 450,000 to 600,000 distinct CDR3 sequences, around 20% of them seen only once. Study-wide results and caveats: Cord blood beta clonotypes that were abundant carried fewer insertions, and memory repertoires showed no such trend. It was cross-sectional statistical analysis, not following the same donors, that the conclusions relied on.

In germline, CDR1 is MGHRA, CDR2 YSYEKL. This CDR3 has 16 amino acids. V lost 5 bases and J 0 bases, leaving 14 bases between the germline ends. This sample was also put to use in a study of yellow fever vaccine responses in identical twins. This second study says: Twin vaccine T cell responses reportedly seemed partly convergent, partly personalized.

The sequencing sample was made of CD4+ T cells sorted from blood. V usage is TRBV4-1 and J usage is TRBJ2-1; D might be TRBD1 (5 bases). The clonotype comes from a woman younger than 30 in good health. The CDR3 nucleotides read TGCGCCAGCAGCGGGGCCAGCCTGAGCTCCTACAATGAGCAGTTCTTC. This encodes CASSGASLSSYNEQFF.